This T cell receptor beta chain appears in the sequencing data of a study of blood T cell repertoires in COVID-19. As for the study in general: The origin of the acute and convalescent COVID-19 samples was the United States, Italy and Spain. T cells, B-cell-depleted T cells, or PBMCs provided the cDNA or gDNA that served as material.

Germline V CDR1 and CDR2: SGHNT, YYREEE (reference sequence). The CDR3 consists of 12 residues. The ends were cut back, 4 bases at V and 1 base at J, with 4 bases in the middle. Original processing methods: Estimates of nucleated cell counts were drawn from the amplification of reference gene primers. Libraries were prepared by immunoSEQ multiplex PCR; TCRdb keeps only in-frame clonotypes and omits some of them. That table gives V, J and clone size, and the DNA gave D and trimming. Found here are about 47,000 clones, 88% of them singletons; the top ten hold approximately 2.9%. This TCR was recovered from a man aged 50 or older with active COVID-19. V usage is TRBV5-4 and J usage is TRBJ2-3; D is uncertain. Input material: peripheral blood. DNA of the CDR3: TGTGCCAGCAGCCCGGGCACAGATACGCAGTATTTT. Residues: CASSPGTDTQYF.